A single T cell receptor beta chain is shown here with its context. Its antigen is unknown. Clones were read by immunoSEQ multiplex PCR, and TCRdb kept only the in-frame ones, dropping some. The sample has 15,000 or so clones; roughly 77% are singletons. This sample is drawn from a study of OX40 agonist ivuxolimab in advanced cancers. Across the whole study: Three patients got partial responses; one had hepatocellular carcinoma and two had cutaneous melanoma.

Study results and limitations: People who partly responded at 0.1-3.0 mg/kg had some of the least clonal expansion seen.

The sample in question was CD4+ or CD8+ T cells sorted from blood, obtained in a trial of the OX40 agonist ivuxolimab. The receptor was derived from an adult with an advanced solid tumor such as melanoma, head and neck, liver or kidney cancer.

For the CDR3, the DNA is TGTGCCAGCAGCTCCGGGACTAGCGGGATCCAACTCGAGCAGTACTTC. This translates into CASSSGTSGIQLEQYF. The rearrangement uses TRBV5-5 and TRBJ2-7; TRBD2 agrees at 13 bases. The CDR3 is 16 amino acids. After removal of 3 bases from V and 6 bases from J, the junction contained 9 bases not matched to a gene. Per germline, CDR1 SGHKS and CDR2 YYEKEE (reference sequence).